Presented here are 31 T cell receptor beta chains from one specimen sequenced in a study of T cells in Graves' hyperthyroidism and ophthalmopathy. The investigators amplified TCR beta CDR3 regions from RNA transcripts. Researchers ran a first-round RT-PCR on the TCR CDR3 using the HTBI primer set. Using its own MiXCR run on the multiplex PCR reads, TCRdb lists one record per CDR3 protein. The table has hundreds of thousands of distinct CDR3 sequences, over 12% seen once; the top ten hold 3.5% to 4.5%. What was sequenced was blood. Receptors originate from a woman aged 40 to 55 with Graves' ophthalmopathy.

This clonotype occurred many times. V and J are TRBV7-2 and TRBJ2-5; no reliable D call. Germline V lookup: CDR1 SGHTA, CDR2 FQGNSA. V was cut by 5 bases and J by 3 bases, with 13 bases left in between. The CDR3 totals 14 residues. The DNA of the CDR3 is TGTGCCAGCAGCCCCCCGGGCAGAAAAGAGACCCAGTACTTC. It yields the protein CASSPPGRKETQYF.

This clonotype was observed at least ten times. The rearrangement links TRBV10-3 to TRBJ1-5, with TRBD1 identical over 7 bases. The V gene end was trimmed by 10 bases and the J gene end by 3 bases; junction bases not matched to a gene: 12. The CDR3 contains 15 residues. CDR1 is ENHRY and CDR2 is SYGVKD in the germline V gene. CDR3 in DNA: TGTGCCACCCGGGGCGACAGGGAGAACAATCAGCCCCAGCATTTT. Residues: CATRGDRENNQPQHF.

The sample holds many counts of this clonotype. This chain links TRBV12-3 or TRBV12-4 with TRBJ1-2; the D is unclear. The CDR3 is 13 residues long. V lost 5 bases and J 6 bases, leaving 13 bases between the germline ends. The CDR3 DNA follows: TGTGCCAGCAGTGTTGGGCCAAGGGATGGCTACACCTTC. It encodes CASSVGPRDGYTF.

This clonotype was recorded at least ten times. The genes are TRBV28 and TRBJ1-2; D remains ambiguous. This CDR3 has 12 amino acids. Germline V gene lookup returns CDR1 MDHEN and CDR2 SYDVKM. Trimming removed 3 bases at V and 10 bases at J, with 12 bases between. CDR3 in amino acids: CASSFPLGAYTF. CDR3 sequence (DNA): TGTGCCAGCAGTTTTCCCCTTGGAGCCTACACCTTC.

This chain joins TRBV6-1 and TRBJ2-3; D not certain. Germline-derived CDR1 and CDR2 are MNHNS and SASEGT. Deletions cut 6 bases from V and 0 bases from J, with 13 bases between. This CDR3 is 15 amino acids long. This CDR3 is CASSALTHSTDTQYF. As DNA, the CDR3 is TGTGCCAGCAGCGCCCTAACCCACAGCACAGATACGCAGTATTTT.

The chain employs TRBV15 and TRBJ1-1; D is uncertain. Germline V lookup: CDR1 LNHNV, CDR2 YYDKDF (reference sequence). The V end was cut by 2 bases, the J end by 1 base, with 8 bases between. The CDR3 spans 14 residues. In DNA, the CDR3 is TGTGCCACCAGCAGACCCTACAAGAACACTGAAGCTTTCTTT. This translates into CATSRPYKNTEAFF.

At least ten counts were recorded for this clonotype. J is TRBJ2-7 and V is TRBV27; 8 bases are shared with TRBD2. Germline values: CDR1 MNHEY, CDR2 SMNVEV (reference sequence). The CDR3 loop spans 14 amino acids. J lost 3 bases, V lost 6 bases, and 7 bases had no gene match. The CDR3 protein is CASSDSTSGYEQYF. The CDR3 bases are TGTGCCAGCAGCGACTCCACTAGCGGCTACGAGCAGTACTTC.

This clonotype was detected only a few times. The V gene is TRBV12-3 or TRBV12-4, the J gene TRBJ1-5, with D perhaps TRBD1 (6 bases). There are 14 residues in the CDR3. The V end lost 3 bases, the J end lost 7 bases, and 13 bases lay between the germline ends. CDR3 sequence: CASSLRGAWQPQHF. The CDR3 DNA reads TGTGCCAGCAGTTTGAGGGGGGCATGGCAGCCCCAGCATTTT.

This clonotype was counted at least ten times. This rearrangement joins TRBV6-1 to TRBJ2-7; 9 bases agree with TRBD1. The CDR3 is 15 residues long. With 4 bases clipped from V and 3 bases from J, the junction kept 7 bases outside the gene matches. Looked up from germline, CDR1 is MNHNS and CDR2 is SASEGT. The CDR3 is CASSAAGQGLYEQYF. DNA of the CDR3: TGTGCCAGCAGTGCAGCCGGACAGGGGCTCTACGAGCAGTACTTC.

There are a few counts of this clonotype. The CDR3 DNA sequence: TGTGCCAGCAGCTTAACTTCTGGGGGGGATCCTGAAGCTTTCTTT. It encodes CASSLTSGGDPEAFF. The rearrangement joins TRBV7-2 to TRBJ1-1; maybe TRBD1 (5 bases). The CDR3 is 15 amino acids. Trimming took 2 bases from V and 6 from J, leaving 16 bases between them. Per the germline V gene, CDR1 is SGHTA and CDR2 is FQGNSA.

The rearrangement uses TRBV6-1 and TRBJ1-2; possibly TRBD1 for D (6 bases). In germline, CDR1 is MNHNS, CDR2 SASEGT. Trimming left V 6 bases short and J 4 bases short, with 18 bases between. The CDR3 totals 15 residues. The CDR3 sequence is CASRHNSRDIYGYTF. In nucleotides, the CDR3 is TGTGCCAGCAGGCATAATTCGCGGGACATCTATGGCTACACCTTC.

There are a few counts of this clonotype. V gene TRBV11-2 combines with J gene TRBJ2-6; 7 bases map to TRBD2. The CDR3 totals 17 residues. The ends lost 5 bases at V and 2 bases at J; junction bases unmatched: 9. Germline loops: CDR1 SGHAT, CDR2 FQNNGV. The CDR3 region is CASSSRLAAPGANVLTF. The CDR3, as DNA: TGTGCCAGCAGCAGTCGACTAGCTGCCCCTGGGGCCAACGTCCTGACTTTC. Full variable domain (rest looked up from reference TRBV11-2 and TRBJ2-6): EAGVAQSPRYKIIEKRQSVAFWCNPISGHATLYWYQQILGQGPKLLIQFQNNGVVDDSQLPKDRFSAERLKGVDSTLKIQPAKLEDSAVYLCASSSRLAAPGANVLTFGAGSRLTVL.

This clonotype was seen repeatedly, ten times or more. This chain uses TRBV20-1 with TRBJ2-5; tentative D call: TRBD2 (6 bases). Looked up from germline, CDR1 is DFQATT and CDR2 is SNEGSKA (reference sequence). The CDR3 loop spans 14 amino acids. The V end was cut by 5 bases, the J end by 5 bases, with 18 bases between. CDR3 residues: CSAGARGLLETQYF. The CDR3, as DNA: TGCAGTGCTGGGGCTCGGGGACTCTTGGAGACCCAGTACTTC.

This clonotype was detected ten times or more. The V and J genes are TRBV20-1 and TRBJ2-4; TRBD2 agrees at 11 bases. The CDR3 contains 15 residues. The V gene end was trimmed by 6 bases and the J gene end by 5 bases; junction bases not matched to a gene: 9. Germline V gene data show CDR1 as DFQATT and CDR2 as SNEGSKA (reference sequence). Here the CDR3 DNA reads TGCAGTGCAAAAGGGACTAGCGGAAATCAAAACATTCAGTACTTC. Protein sequence: CSAKGTSGNQNIQYF.

This chain links TRBV12-5 with TRBJ2-3, with 8 bases lining up with TRBD2. With V trimmed by 7 bases and J by 6 bases, 6 bases remained unmatched. This CDR3 comprises 13 residues. In germline, CDR1 is LGHNT, CDR2 FRNRAP. The DNA for the CDR3 is TGTGCTAGTGCCGGGACTAGTGTGGATACGCAGTATTTT. Translated, it gives CASAGTSVDTQYF.

This clonotype was seen ten or more times. A much bigger clone sits one base away, suggesting this may be a read error. The chain joins TRBV20-1 to TRBJ1-2; D not resolved. V lost 2 bases and J 0 bases, leaving 4 bases between the germline ends. CDR1 is DFQATT and CDR2 is SNEGSKA in the germline V gene (reference sequence). The CDR3 totals 12 residues. DNA of the CDR3: TGCAGTGCTAGAATAGCTAACTATGGCTACACCTTC. It is translated as CSARIANYGYTF.

V is TRBV28 and J is TRBJ2-6; D unclear. V was shortened by 3 bases and J by 0 bases, with 6 bases between the two germline ends. The germline CDR1 and CDR2 sequences are MDHEN and SYDVKM. CDR3 size: 15 residues. The CDR3 DNA sequence: TGTGCCAGCAGTTTTGAGGTCTCTGGGGCCAACGTCCTGACTTTC. Its protein product is CASSFEVSGANVLTF. The entire variable domain, with the rest obtained from reference TRBV28 and TRBJ2-6, is as follows: DVKVTQSSRYLVKRTGEKVFLECVQDMDHENMFWYRQDPGLGLRLIYFSYDVKMKEKGDIPEGYSVSREKKERFSLILESASTNQTSMYLCASSFEVSGANVLTFGAGSRLTVL.

Ten or more counts support this clonotype. The J gene is TRBJ2-6, the V gene TRBV29-1; 9 nucleotides match TRBD1. This CDR3 is built from 18 residues. Germline CDR1 is SQVTM and CDR2 is ANQGSEA. J was trimmed by 0 bases and V by 6 bases; bases with no gene match: 12. CDR3 sequence: CSVRTRDRDISGANVLTF. The CDR3 region has the DNA TGCAGCGTAAGGACCCGGGACAGGGACATCTCTGGGGCCAACGTCCTGACTTTC.

This clonotype has a count of ten or more. The chain combines TRBV20-1 with TRBJ2-7; D possibly uses TRBD1 or TRBD2 (6 bases each). Trimming removed 4 bases from V and 3 bases from J, with 19 bases in between. Per germline, CDR1 DFQATT and CDR2 SNEGSKA (reference sequence). This CDR3 has 15 residues. CDR3 sequence (DNA): TGCAGTGCTATAGGGGGAGTGGGGGGCGGCTACGAGCAGTACTTC. The encoded protein is CSAIGGVGGGYEQYF.

This chain connects TRBV14 to TRBJ1-1; D is unresolved. Germline CDR1 reads SGHDN; CDR2 reads FVKESK. Trimming left V 5 bases short and J 0 bases short, with 10 bases between. The CDR3 spans 14 residues. The CDR3 region is CASSMTIMNTEAFF. CDR3 DNA: TGTGCCAGCAGCATGACAATCATGAACACTGAAGCTTTCTTT.

In the case of this clonotype: A much larger clone is a single base away; this may be a read error. V usage is TRBV6-1 and J usage is TRBJ1-1; 7 nucleotides match TRBD1. CDR1 is MNHNS, CDR2 SASEGT, per germline. The CDR3 contains 13 residues. The CDR3 loop reads CASSEGTATEASF. The CDR3 DNA reads TGTGCCAGCAGCGAAGGGACAGCCACAGAAGCTTCCTTT.

This clonotype was counted many times. The V gene is TRBV24-1, the J gene TRBJ1-1, with TRBD1 as a possible D gene (5 bases). Germline values: CDR1 KGHDR, CDR2 SFDVKD. Trimming took off 9 bases at V and 2 bases at J, with 12 bases between the two ends. This CDR3 spans 13 amino acids. Here the CDR3 reads CATRGAENTEAFF. CDR3 nucleotide sequence: TGTGCCACCCGAGGGGCGGAAAACACTGAAGCTTTCTTT.

This clonotype was detected many times. This chain uses TRBV28 with TRBJ2-5, with 7 bases aligning to TRBD1. This CDR3 contains 15 residues. The germline CDR1 and CDR2 sequences are MDHEN and SYDVKM. The V segment lost 5 bases and the J segment 1 base; nucleotides outside the gene matches: 7. This CDR3 reads CASSRTGDPQETQYF. Written as DNA, the CDR3 is TGTGCCAGCAGTCGGACAGGCGACCCCCAAGAGACCCAGTACTTC.

This clonotype appeared many times. The V call is TRBV20-1, the J call TRBJ2-1; the match to TRBD2 covers 12 bases. The CDR3 runs 14 residues. The germline CDR1 and CDR2 sequences are DFQATT and SNEGSKA (reference sequence). With V trimmed by 3 bases and J by 6 bases, 3 bases remained unmatched. CDR3 in DNA: TGCAGTGCTAGGACTAGCGGGAGCTTCAATGAGCAGTTCTTC. As protein: CSARTSGSFNEQFF.

This clonotype has at least ten counts. The chain has TRBV6-2 or TRBV6-3 and TRBJ1-5; D gene uncertain. Trimming shortened V by 7 bases and J by 3 bases, and 7 bases separated the two germline ends. The CDR3 is 12 residues long. CDR1 is MNHEY and CDR2 is SVGEGT in the germline V gene. The chain's CDR3 is CASKELNQPQHF. CDR3 DNA: TGTGCCAGCAAAGAACTCAATCAGCCCCAGCATTTT.

This clonotype was counted ten times or more. V and J are TRBV6-5 and TRBJ1-2; 9 nucleotides align to TRBD1. Germline assignment: CDR1 MNHEY and CDR2 SVGAGI. V lost 5 bases to trimming and J lost 11 bases; unmatched junction nucleotides: 12. The CDR3 runs 14 residues. DNA of the CDR3: TGTGCCAGCAGTCGGGACAGGGCCATCGTACTTTACACCTTC. Its protein is CASSRDRAIVLYTF.

This clonotype was detected ten times or more. The gene calls are TRBV5-1 and TRBJ1-1, with 9 bases fitting TRBD1. The CDR3 extends over 14 amino acids. V trimming: 4 bases; J trimming: 5 bases; junction bases outside the gene matches: 6. Per germline, CDR1 SGHRS and CDR2 YFSETQ. The CDR3 nucleotides read TGCGCCAGCAGCACGGGACAGGGTGAGACTGAAGCTTTCTTT. It codes for CASSTGQGETEAFF.

This clonotype turned up a few times. This chain connects TRBV28 to TRBJ2-2, with 9 bases matching TRBD1. Trimming at V came to 4 bases and at J to 0 bases, leaving 3 bases not matched to a gene. The CDR3 runs to 16 residues. Germline CDR1 MDHEN, CDR2 SYDVKM. CDR3 sequence (DNA): TGTGCCAGCAGTTCTACAGGGGGCGCGAACACCGGGGAGCTGTTTTTT. This translates into CASSSTGGANTGELFF.

The rearrangement uses TRBV7-8 and TRBJ2-7; 8 bases fit TRBD2. The CDR3 length is 16 residues. Germline V gene sequence: CDR1 SGHVS, CDR2 FQNEAQ. Trimming cost V 5 bases and J 3 bases; bases outside gene matches: 12. For the CDR3, the DNA is TGTGCCAGCAGCCCCCGGGGGGGAGGTATTGTCTACGAGCAGTACTTC. It is translated as CASSPRGGGIVYEQYF.

This clonotype was seen repeatedly, ten times or more. The gene calls are TRBV5-1 and TRBJ2-5, with TRBD1 as a possible D gene (5 bases). Germline loops: CDR1 SGHRS, CDR2 YFSETQ. V lost 4 bases and J 2 bases, leaving 15 bases between the germline ends. This CDR3 is 15 amino acids long. CDR3 coding DNA: TGCGCCAGCAGCCAGGGATCCACGGTGCAAGAGACCCAGTACTTC. This encodes CASSQGSTVQETQYF. Full variable domain (remainder filled in from reference TRBV5-1 and TRBJ2-5): KAGVTQTPRYLIKTRGQQVTLSCSPISGHRSVSWYQQTPGQGLQFLFEYFSETQRNKGNFPGRFSGRQFSNSRSEMNVSTLELGDSALYLCASSQGSTVQETQYFGPGTRLLVL.

This clonotype has at least ten counts. The rearrangement joins TRBV28 to TRBJ2-7, with D perhaps TRBD1 (5 bases). V shed 3 bases and J shed 3 bases, with 9 bases lying between them. CDR3 length: 13 amino acids. Germline CDR1 MDHEN, CDR2 SYDVKM. CDR3 sequence: CASSFGHLYEQYF. The CDR3, as DNA: TGTGCCAGCAGTTTCGGACACCTCTACGAGCAGTACTTC.